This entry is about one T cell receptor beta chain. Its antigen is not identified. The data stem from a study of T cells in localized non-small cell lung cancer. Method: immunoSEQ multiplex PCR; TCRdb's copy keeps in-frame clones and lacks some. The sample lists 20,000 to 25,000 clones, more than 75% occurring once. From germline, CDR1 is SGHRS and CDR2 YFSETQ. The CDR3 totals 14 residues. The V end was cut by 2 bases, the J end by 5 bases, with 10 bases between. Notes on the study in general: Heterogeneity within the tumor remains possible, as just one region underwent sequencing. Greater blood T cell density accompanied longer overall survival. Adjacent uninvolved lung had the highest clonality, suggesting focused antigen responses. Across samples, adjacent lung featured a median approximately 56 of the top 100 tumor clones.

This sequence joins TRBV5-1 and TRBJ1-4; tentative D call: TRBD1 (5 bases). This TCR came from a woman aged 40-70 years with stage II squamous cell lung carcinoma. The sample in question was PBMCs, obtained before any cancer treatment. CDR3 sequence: CASSFGGSNEKLFF. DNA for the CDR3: TGCGCCAGCAGCTTCGGGGGTAGCAATGAAAAACTGTTTTTT.